This T cell receptor beta chain was profiled in a study of blood T cell repertoires in COVID-19. Background on the study: T cells, B-cell-depleted T cells, or PBMCs supplied cDNA or gDNA.

Germline V gene data show CDR1 as KGHDR and CDR2 as SFDVKD. J lost 5 bases, V lost 7 bases, and 10 bases had no gene match. The CDR3 covers 16 residues. Authors' methods: Reference gene primer amplification yielded estimated nucleated cell counts. Using immunoSEQ multiplex PCR, the repertoire was profiled, and TCRdb retains in-frame clones only, with some absent. V and J calls and clone size are those listed in that table; D and trimming were worked out from the DNA. The sample has 200,000 to 300,000 clones, 70% to 90% seen once; the top ten hold around 5.1%. The rearrangement uses TRBV24-1 and TRBJ2-1; the match to TRBD2 covers 10 bases. The sequence was obtained from a woman aged 60 to 75 with COVID-19, enrolled during active disease. Sequencing was done on a sample of peripheral blood. DNA for the CDR3: TGTGCCACCAGCGGATCGGCTAGCGGGAGCGACAATGAGCAGTTCTTC. Its protein product is CATSGSASGSDNEQFF.